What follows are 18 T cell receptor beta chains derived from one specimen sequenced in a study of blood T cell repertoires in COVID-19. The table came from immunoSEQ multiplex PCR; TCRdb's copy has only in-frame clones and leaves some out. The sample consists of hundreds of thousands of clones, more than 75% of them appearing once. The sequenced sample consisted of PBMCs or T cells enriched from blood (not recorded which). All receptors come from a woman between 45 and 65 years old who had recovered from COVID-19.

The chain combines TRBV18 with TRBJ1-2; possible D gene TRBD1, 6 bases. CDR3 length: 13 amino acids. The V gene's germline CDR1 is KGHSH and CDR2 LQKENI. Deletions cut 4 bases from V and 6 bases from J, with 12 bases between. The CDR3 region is CASSLQAGDGYTF. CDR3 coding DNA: TGTGCCAGCTCACTTCAGGCAGGGGATGGCTACACCTTC.

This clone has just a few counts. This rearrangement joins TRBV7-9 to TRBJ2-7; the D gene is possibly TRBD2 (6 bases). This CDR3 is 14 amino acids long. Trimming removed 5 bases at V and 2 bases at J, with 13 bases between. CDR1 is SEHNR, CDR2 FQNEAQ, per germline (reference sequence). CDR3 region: CASSITGETYEQYF. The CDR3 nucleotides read TGTGCCAGCAGCATTACGGGGGAAACCTACGAGCAGTACTTC.

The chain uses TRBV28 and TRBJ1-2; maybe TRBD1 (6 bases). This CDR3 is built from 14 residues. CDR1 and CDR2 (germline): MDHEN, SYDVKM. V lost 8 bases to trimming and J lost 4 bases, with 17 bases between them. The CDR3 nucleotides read TGTGCCAGCGGACTGGGACATTCGTCCTATGGCTACACCTTC. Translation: CASGLGHSSYGYTF.

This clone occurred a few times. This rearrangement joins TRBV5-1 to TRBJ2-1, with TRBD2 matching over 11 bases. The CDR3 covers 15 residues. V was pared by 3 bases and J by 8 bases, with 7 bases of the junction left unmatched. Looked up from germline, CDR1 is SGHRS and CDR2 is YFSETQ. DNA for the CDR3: TGCGCCAGCAGCTCGGGACTAGCGGAGGTAGATGAGCAGTTCTTC. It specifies CASSSGLAEVDEQFF.

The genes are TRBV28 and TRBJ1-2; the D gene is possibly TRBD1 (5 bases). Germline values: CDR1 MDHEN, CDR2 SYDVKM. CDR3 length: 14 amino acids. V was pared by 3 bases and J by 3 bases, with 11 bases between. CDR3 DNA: TGTGCCAGCAGTTTTGGTGGGGCAGACTATGGCTACACCTTC. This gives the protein CASSFGGADYGYTF.

CDR3 residues: CASTRSGLERLAGGTDTQYF. CDR3 bases: TGCGCCAGCACCAGATCGGGGCTCGAACGACTAGCGGGAGGGACAGATACGCAGTATTTT. The chain combines TRBV5-1 with TRBJ2-3; 14 nucleotides line up with TRBD2. CDR1 is SGHRS, CDR2 YFSETQ, per germline. The V segment lost 6 bases and the J segment 3 bases; nucleotides outside the gene matches: 18. The CDR3 has 20 amino acids. Full variable domain (outside the CDR3, taken from reference TRBV5-1 and TRBJ2-3): KAGVTQTPRYLIKTRGQQVTLSCSPISGHRSVSWYQQTPGQGLQFLFEYFSETQRNKGNFPGRFSGRQFSNSRSEMNVSTLELGDSALYLCASTRSGLERLAGGTDTQYFGPGTRLTVL.

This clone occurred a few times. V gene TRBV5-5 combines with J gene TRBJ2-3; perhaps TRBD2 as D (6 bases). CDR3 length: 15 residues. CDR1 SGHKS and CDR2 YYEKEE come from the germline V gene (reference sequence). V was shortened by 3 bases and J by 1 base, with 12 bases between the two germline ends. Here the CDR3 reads CASSWRGRGTDTQYF. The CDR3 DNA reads TGTGCCAGCAGCTGGAGGGGTAGGGGCACAGATACGCAGTATTTT.

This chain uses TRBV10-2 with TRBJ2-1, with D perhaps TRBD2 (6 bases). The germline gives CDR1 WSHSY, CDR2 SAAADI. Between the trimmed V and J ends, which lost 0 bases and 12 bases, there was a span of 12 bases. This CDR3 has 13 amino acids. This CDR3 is CASSESGGRGQFF. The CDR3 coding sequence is TGCGCCAGCAGTGAGTCGGGAGGTCGGGGGCAGTTCTTC.

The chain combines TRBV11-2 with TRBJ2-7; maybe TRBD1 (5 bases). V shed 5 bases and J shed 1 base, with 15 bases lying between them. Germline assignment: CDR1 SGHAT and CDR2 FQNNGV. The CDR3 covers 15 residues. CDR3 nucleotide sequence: TGTGCCAGCAGCCCAGGGTGGGTTCAGTCCTACGAGCAGTACTTC. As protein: CASSPGWVQSYEQYF.

The CDR3 coding sequence is TGTGCCAGCTCATCCGGACTAGCGGGAGTTTTTAGGACCCAGTACTTC. Translating gives CASSSGLAGVFRTQYF. V gene TRBV18 combines with J gene TRBJ2-5, with 13 bases identical to TRBD2. CDR1 is KGHSH, CDR2 LQKENI, per germline. With 5 bases clipped from V and 7 bases from J, the junction kept 10 bases outside the gene matches. The CDR3 runs to 16 residues.

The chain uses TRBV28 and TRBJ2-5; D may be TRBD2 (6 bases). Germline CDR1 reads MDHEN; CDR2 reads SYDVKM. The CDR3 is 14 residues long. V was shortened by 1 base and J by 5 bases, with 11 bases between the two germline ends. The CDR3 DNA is TGTGCCAGCAGTTTATACGCTGGAGGGGAGACCCAGTACTTC. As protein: CASSLYAGGETQYF.

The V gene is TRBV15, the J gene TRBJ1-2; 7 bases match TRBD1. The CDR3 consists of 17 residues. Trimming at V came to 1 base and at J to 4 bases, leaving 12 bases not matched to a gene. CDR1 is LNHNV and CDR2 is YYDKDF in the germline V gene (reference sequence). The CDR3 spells CATSRGRMETGVYGYTF. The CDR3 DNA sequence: TGTGCCACCAGCAGAGGACGAATGGAAACAGGGGTCTATGGCTACACCTTC.

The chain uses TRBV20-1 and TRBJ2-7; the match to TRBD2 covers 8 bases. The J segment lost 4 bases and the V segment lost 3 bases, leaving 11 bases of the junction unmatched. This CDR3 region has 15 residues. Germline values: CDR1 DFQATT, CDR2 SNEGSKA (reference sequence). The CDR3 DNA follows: TGCAGTGCTAGTACGAAGGGTAGCGGGGTATACGAGCAGTACTTC. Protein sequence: CSASTKGSGVYEQYF.

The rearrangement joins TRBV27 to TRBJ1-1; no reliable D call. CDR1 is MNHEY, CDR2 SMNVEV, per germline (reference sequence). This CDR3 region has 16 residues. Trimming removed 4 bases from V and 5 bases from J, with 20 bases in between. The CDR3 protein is CASSSVERIGGTEAFF. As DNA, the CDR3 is TGTGCCAGCAGTTCCGTGGAGAGGATCGGTGGGACTGAAGCTTTCTTT.

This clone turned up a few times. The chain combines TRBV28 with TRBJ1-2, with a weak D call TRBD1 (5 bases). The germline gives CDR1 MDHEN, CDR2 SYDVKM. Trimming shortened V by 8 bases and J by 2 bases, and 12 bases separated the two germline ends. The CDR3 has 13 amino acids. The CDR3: CASYRGGNYGYTF. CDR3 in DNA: TGTGCCAGCTACCGTGGGGGGAACTATGGCTACACCTTC.

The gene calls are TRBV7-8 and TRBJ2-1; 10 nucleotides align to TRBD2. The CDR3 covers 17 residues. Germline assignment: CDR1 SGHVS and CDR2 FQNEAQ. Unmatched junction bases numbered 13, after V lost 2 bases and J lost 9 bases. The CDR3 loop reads CASSLTPPGLASREQFF. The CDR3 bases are TGTGCCAGCAGCTTAACCCCCCCGGGACTAGCGTCGCGTGAGCAGTTCTTC.

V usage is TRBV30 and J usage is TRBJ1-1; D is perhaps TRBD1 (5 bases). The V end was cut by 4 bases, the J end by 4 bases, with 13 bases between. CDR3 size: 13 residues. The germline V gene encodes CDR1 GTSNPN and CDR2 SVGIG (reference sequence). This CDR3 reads CAWMLGQATEAFF. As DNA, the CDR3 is TGTGCCTGGATGCTCGGACAAGCCACTGAAGCTTTCTTT.

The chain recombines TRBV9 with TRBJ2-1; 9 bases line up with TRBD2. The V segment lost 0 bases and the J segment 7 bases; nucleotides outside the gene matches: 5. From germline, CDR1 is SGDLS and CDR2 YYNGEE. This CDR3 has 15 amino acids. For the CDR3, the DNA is TGTGCCAGCAGCGTAGCAGTTAGCGGGAGAAATGAGCAGTTCTTC. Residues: CASSVAVSGRNEQFF.